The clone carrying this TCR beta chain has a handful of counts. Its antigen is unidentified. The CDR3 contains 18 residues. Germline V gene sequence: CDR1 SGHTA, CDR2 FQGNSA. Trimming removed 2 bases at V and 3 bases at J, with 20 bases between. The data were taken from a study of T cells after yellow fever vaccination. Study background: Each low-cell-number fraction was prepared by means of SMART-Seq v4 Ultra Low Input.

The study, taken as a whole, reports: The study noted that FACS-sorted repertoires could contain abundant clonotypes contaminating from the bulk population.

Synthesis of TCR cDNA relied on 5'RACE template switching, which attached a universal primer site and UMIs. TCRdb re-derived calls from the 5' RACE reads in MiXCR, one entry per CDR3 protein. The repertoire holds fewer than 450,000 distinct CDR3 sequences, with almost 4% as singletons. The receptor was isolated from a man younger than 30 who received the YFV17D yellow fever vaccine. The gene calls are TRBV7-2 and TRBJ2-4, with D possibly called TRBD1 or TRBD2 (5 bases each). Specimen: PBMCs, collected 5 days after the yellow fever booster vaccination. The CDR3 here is CASSLRGVGFLGKNIQYF. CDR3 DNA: TGTGCCAGCAGCTTAAGGGGAGTCGGGTTTTTAGGCAAAAACATTCAGTACTTC.